This is a list of T cell receptor beta chains from one sample in a study of blood T cells in healthy people across ages. TCRdb re-analysed the 5' RACE reads in MiXCR, keeping a single row per CDR3 protein. Seen here are around 780,000 distinct CDR3 sequences, about 56% observed once, and the top ten hold around a quarter. What was sequenced was blood. These receptors originate from a man aged 35 to 55 in good health. The CDR3 runs from the conserved cysteine through the conserved F or W. Each record gives: CDR3 protein, CDR3 DNA, J gene, V gene, D gene, CDR3 length, clone size. D genes are given only for firm matches. Where a row states a size, it is once, few, many or the class of an expanded clone; other rows omit it.

CDR3: CASSLVAGKGEQYF
DNA: TGTGCCAGCAGTTTGGTAGCGGGGAAAGGCGAGCAGTACTTC
J: TRBJ2-7
V: TRBV27
D: TRBD2
length: 14
size: NA

CDR3: CASSLGGDPQYF
DNA: TGTGCCAGCAGCTTAGGGGGGGATCCCCAGTACTTC
J: TRBJ2-5
V: TRBV7-9
D: NA
length: 12
size: few

CDR3: CASSSWTTKNIQYF
DNA: TGTGCCAGCAGTTCTTGGACAACCAAAAACATTCAGTACTTC
J: TRBJ2-4
V: TRBV27
D: NA
length: 14
size: many

CDR3: CASSFRGPNYGYTF
DNA: TGTGCCAGCAGTTTTCGGGGTCCTAACTATGGCTACACCTTC
J: TRBJ1-2
V: TRBV6-5
D: NA
length: 14
size: few

CDR3: CAGGQGALYEQFF
DNA: TGTGCCGGGGGACAGGGGGCGCTTTATGAGCAGTTCTTC
J: TRBJ2-1
V: TRBV2
D: TRBD1
length: 13
size: NA

CDR3: CSARETGTGNEKLFF
DNA: TGCAGTGCTAGAGAAACCGGAACAGGGAATGAAAAACTGTTTTTT
J: TRBJ1-4
V: TRBV20-1
D: NA
length: 15
size: NA

CDR3: CASSQVGRSSYNEQFF
DNA: TGCGCCAGCAGCCAAGTCGGCAGGAGCTCCTACAATGAGCAGTTCTTC
J: TRBJ2-1
V: TRBV4-1
D: NA
length: 16
size: NA

CDR3: CASSPLGGATTEAFF
DNA: TGTGCCAGCAGCCCTCTGGGGGGGGCGACCACTGAAGCTTTCTTT
J: TRBJ1-1
V: TRBV5-4
D: NA
length: 15
size: NA

CDR3: CSVPPGTTSTDTQYF
DNA: TGCAGCGTCCCTCCCGGGACGACTAGCACAGATACGCAGTATTTT
J: TRBJ2-3
V: TRBV29-1
D: NA
length: 15
size: NA

CDR3: CAGSQGIGSSEQYF
DNA: TGTGCCGGCAGCCAAGGTATAGGGTCCTCCGAGCAGTACTTC
J: TRBJ2-7
V: TRBV4-2
D: NA
length: 14
size: NA

CDR3: CASSWGTGAKNTEAFF
DNA: TGTGCCAGCAGTTGGGGCACAGGAGCGAAGAACACTGAAGCTTTCTTT
J: TRBJ1-1
V: TRBV6-6
D: NA
length: 16
size: NA

CDR3: CSARPYFSGGAGIPHTQYF
DNA: TGCAGTGCTAGGCCCTACTTTAGCGGGGGGGCAGGGATCCCTCATACGCAGTATTTT
J: TRBJ2-3
V: TRBV20-1
D: TRBD2
length: 19
size: NA

CDR3: CASSLGLAFRGASGEQFF
DNA: TGTGCCAGCAGTTTGGGACTAGCTTTCAGGGGGGCCAGCGGTGAGCAGTTCTTC
J: TRBJ2-1
V: TRBV27
D: TRBD2
length: 18
size: few

CDR3: CASTPDRDTEAFF
DNA: TGTGCCAGCACCCCTGACAGGGACACTGAAGCTTTCTTT
J: TRBJ1-1
V: TRBV12-3/TRBV12-4
D: TRBD1
length: 13
size: NA

CDR3: CASAGQNQETQYF
DNA: TGTGCCAGCGCTGGACAGAACCAAGAGACCCAGTACTTC
J: TRBJ2-5
V: TRBV6-1
D: NA
length: 13
size: few

CDR3: CSARWGPPRANEKLFF
DNA: TGCAGTGCTAGATGGGGGCCACCCAGGGCTAATGAAAAACTGTTTTTT
J: TRBJ1-4
V: TRBV20-1
D: NA
length: 16
size: few

CDR3: CASSLVRGRGTQYF
DNA: TGCGCCAGCAGCTTGGTCCGGGGCCGAGGGACCCAGTACTTC
J: TRBJ2-5
V: TRBV5-1
D: NA
length: 14
size: NA

CDR3: CSVRAANYGYTF
DNA: TGCAGCGTTAGGGCGGCCAACTATGGCTACACCTTC
J: TRBJ1-2
V: TRBV29-1
D: NA
length: 12
size: many

CDR3: CASSVDGGYGYTF
DNA: TGTGCCAGCAGCGTAGACGGCGGCTATGGCTACACCTTC
J: TRBJ1-2
V: TRBV7-2
D: NA
length: 13
size: NA

CDR3: CSVGGKAGTEAFF
DNA: TGCAGCGTTGGGGGGAAGGCAGGGACTGAAGCTTTCTTT
J: TRBJ1-1
V: TRBV29-1
D: NA
length: 13
size: few

CDR3: CSARDHRNEQFF
DNA: TGCAGTGCTAGAGATCACCGGAATGAGCAGTTCTTC
J: TRBJ2-1
V: TRBV20-1
D: NA
length: 12
size: NA

CDR3: CARTSGREASYEQYF
DNA: TGTGCCAGGACTAGCGGGAGAGAGGCCTCCTACGAGCAGTACTTC
J: TRBJ2-7
V: TRBV21-1
D: NA
length: 15
size: NA

CDR3: CATSRVDEQFF
DNA: TGTGCCACCAGCAGAGTTGATGAGCAGTTCTTC
J: TRBJ2-1
V: TRBV15
D: NA
length: 11
size: NA

CDR3: CASSLALAFREEQFF
DNA: TGTGCCAGCAGCTTGGCCCTCGCATTCCGGGAAGAGCAGTTCTTC
J: TRBJ2-1
V: TRBV5-8
D: NA
length: 15
size: NA

CDR3: CSAPAPHDRPSSYNSPLHF
DNA: TGCAGTGCTCCCGCCCCACACGACAGGCCGAGCTCCTATAATTCACCCCTCCACTTT
J: TRBJ1-6
V: TRBV20-1
D: NA
length: 19
size: NA

CDR3: CASSLEGTALSYEQYF
DNA: TGCGCCAGCAGCTTGGAGGGGACCGCCCTCTCCTACGAGCAGTACTTC
J: TRBJ2-7
V: TRBV5-1
D: NA
length: 16
size: NA

CDR3: CASSYSAGTGTDTQYF
DNA: TGTGCCAGCAGTTATTCGGCGGGGACGGGCACAGATACGCAGTATTTT
J: TRBJ2-3
V: TRBV6-5
D: NA
length: 16
size: NA

CDR3: CASSAGQGSTNEQYF
DNA: TGTGCCAGCAGCGCGGGACAGGGCTCCACTAATGAGCAGTACTTC
J: TRBJ2-7
V: TRBV5-5
D: TRBD1
length: 15
size: NA

CDR3: CASSPIPGTSGMLDTQYF
DNA: TGTGCCAGCAGCCCCATCCCCGGGACTAGCGGGATGCTAGATACGCAGTATTTT
J: TRBJ2-3
V: TRBV6-1
D: TRBD2
length: 18
size: NA